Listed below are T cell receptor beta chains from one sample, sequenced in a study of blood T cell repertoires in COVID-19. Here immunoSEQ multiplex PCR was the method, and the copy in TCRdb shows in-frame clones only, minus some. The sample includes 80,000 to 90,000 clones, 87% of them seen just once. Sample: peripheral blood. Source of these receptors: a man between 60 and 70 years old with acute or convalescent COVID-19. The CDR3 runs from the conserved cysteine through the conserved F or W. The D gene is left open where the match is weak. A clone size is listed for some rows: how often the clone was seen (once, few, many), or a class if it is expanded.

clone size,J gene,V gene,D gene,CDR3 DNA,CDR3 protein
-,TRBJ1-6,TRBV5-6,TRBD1,TGTGCCAGCAGTCCAGACAGGGATCTGACACCCCTCCACTTT,CASSPDRDLTPLHF
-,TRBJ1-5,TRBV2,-,TGTGCCAGCAGTGCGGGCTACAGGGCCCCTCGTCAGCCCCAGCATTTT,CASSAGYRAPRQPQHF
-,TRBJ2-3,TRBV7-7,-,TGTGCTAGCAGCTTAGGCGGGGGCAGGGATACGCAGTATTTT,CASSLGGGRDTQYF
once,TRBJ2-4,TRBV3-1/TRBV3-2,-,TGTGCCAGCAGCCCTAGGAGGGGTCCATCCATTCAGTACTTC,CASSPRRGPSIQYF
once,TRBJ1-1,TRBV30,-,TGTGCCTGGAGTCCAGGGGTTTCAGTCAGTGAAGCTTTCTTT,CAWSPGVSVSEAFF
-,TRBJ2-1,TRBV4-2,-,TGTGCCAGCAGCCAAGGGGCCGTGAATTGGAATGAGCAGTTCTTC,CASSQGAVNWNEQFF
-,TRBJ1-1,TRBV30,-,TGTGCCTACCATGCGGTTTTGACTGAAGCTTTCTTT,CAYHAVLTEAFF
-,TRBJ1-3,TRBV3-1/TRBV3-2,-,TGTGCCAGCAGCCAATACAGGCCCTTCTCTGGAAACACCATATATTTT,CASSQYRPFSGNTIYF
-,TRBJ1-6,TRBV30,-,TGTGCCGCGCCGGGTGGAAATTCACCCCTCCACTTT,CAAPGGNSPLHF
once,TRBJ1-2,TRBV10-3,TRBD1,TGTGCCATCAGGAAGGAGGGGGCTCTTGGCTACACCTTC,CAIRKEGALGYTF
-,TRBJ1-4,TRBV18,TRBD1,TGTGCCAGCTCACCAGACGGACAGGGTAAACTGTTTTTT,CASSPDGQGKLFF
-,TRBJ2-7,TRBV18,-,TGTGCCAGCTCCTCTTTGTTTTCCACTTCCTACGAGCAGTACTTC,CASSSLFSTSYEQYF
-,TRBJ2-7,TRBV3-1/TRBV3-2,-,TGTGCCAGCAGCCAAACCACAGGGCCTTACGAGCAGTACTTC,CASSQTTGPYEQYF
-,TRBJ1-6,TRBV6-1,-,TGTGCCAGCAGTGAAGCGGGGGCTTTCTTCCTCCACTTT,CASSEAGAFFLHF
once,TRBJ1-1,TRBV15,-,TGTGCCACCAGCAGAGATCGGCCAGGGAAAAACACTGAAGCTTTCTTT,CATSRDRPGKNTEAFF
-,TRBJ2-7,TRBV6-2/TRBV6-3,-,TGTGCCAGCAGTTGGGGACCGGACAGATCACCCGAGCAGTACTTC,CASSWGPDRSPEQYF
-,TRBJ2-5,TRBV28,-,TGTGCCAGCAGTACCCAAGGCCCCGAGCGAGAGACCCAGTACTTC,CASSTQGPERETQYF
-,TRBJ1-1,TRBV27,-,TGTGCCAGCAGTTTAACGGGTGCTGAAGCTTTCTTT,CASSLTGAEAFF
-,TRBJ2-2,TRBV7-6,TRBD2,TGTGCCAGCAGCCCGGGACTAGCGGGGTTTACCGGGGAGCTGTTTTTT,CASSPGLAGFTGELFF
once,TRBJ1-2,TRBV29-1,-,TGCAGCGTGCAGGGTGGCTTCTATGGCTACACCTTC,CSVQGGFYGYTF
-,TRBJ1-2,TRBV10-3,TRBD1,TGTGCCATCAGTGATCCCGTCAGAGAAATGGTCGGGACAGTCGACTCCTACACCTTC,CAISDPVREMVGTVDSYTF
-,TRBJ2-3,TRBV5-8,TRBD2,TGTGCCAGCAGCTTGTTCTTCGGACTAGCGGGGACGCAGGGAGCTGATACGCAGTATTTT,CASSLFFGLAGTQGADTQYF
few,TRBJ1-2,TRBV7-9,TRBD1,TGTGCCAGCAGGCCTGGGACAGGGAAAAGCTATGGCTACACCTTC,CASRPGTGKSYGYTF
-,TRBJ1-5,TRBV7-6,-,TGTGCCAGCAGCTCTAATAGCAATCAGCCCCAGCATTTT,CASSSNSNQPQHF
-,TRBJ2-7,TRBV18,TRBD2,TGTGCCAGCTCACGAGGCGGGGGGGCCTACGAGCAGTACTTC,CASSRGGGAYEQYF
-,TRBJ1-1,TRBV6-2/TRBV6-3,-,TGTGCCAGCAGCCAGGGGCGAGAAGCTTTCTTT,CASSQGREAFF
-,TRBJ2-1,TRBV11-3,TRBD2,TGTGCCAGCAGTAAGGGGACTAGCGGTGACAATGAGCAGTTCTTC,CASSKGTSGDNEQFF
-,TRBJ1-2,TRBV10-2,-,TGCGCCAGCAGTGATGTGCGGGGGGGCTACACCTTC,CASSDVRGGYTF
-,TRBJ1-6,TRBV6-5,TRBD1,TGTGCCAGCAGTTACCAGGCAGGGGGCGATAATTCACCCCTCCACTTT,CASSYQAGGDNSPLHF
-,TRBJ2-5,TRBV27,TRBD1,TGTGCCAGCAGTTTCAAGAGGGGGCCGACTGAGACCCAGTACTTC,CASSFKRGPTETQYF
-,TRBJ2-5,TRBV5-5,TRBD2,TGTGCCAGCAGCTTGACTAGCGGGGGGGCCGAGACCCAGTACTTC,CASSLTSGGAETQYF
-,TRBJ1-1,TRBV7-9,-,TGTGCCAGCAGCTACGGGGGCACTGAAGCTTTCTTT,CASSYGGTEAFF
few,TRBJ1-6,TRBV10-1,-,TGCGCCAGCAGTGAGTCGAGCCCGGGATCACCCCTCCACTTT,CASSESSPGSPLHF
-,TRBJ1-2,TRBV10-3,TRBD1,TGTGCCATCAGTGAGTCTGCCGGGACAGCTTATGGCTACACCTTC,CAISESAGTAYGYTF
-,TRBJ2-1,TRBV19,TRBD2,TGTGCCAGTACCCCGACTAGCGGCACCTACAATGAGCAGTTCTTC,CASTPTSGTYNEQFF
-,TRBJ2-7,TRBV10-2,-,TGCGCCAGCAGTGAGTGGAGGGGCGCGGGAACCTACGAGCAGTACTTC,CASSEWRGAGTYEQYF
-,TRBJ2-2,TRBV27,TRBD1,TGTGCCAGCAGTCTTACAGGGGACAGATCAAGCGGGGAGCTGTTTTTT,CASSLTGDRSSGELFF
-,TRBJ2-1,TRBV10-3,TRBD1,TGTGCCATCAGTGAGTCGACAGGGTTGACCTACAATGAGCAGTTCTTC,CAISESTGLTYNEQFF
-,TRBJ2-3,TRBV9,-,TGTGCCAGCAGCGTAGACAGTTCCACAGATACGCAGTATTTT,CASSVDSSTDTQYF
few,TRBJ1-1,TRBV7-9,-,TGTGCCAGCAGCCGAGGGACAGAAGCTTTCTTT,CASSRGTEAFF
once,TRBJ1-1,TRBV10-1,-,TGCGCCAGCAGTGAAAGACCGGGGACTGAAGCTTTCTTT,CASSERPGTEAFF
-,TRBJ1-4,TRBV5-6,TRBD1,TGTGCCAGCAGGGGACAGTTGAATGAAAAACTGTTTTTT,CASRGQLNEKLFF
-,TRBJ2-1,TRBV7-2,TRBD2,TGTGCCAGCAGCTTACTTTTGGGGGGGGGCAATGAGCAGTTCTTC,CASSLLLGGGNEQFF
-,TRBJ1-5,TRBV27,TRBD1,TGTGCCAGCACGACAGGGGCCAATCAGCCCCAGCATTTT,CASTTGANQPQHF
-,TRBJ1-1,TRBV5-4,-,TGTGCCAGCACCCTGGACTCGAACACTGAAGCTTTCTTT,CASTLDSNTEAFF
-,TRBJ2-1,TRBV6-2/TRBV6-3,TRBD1,TGTGCCAGCAGTTACTCGCAACGGGACAGAACTTACAATGAGCAGTTCTTC,CASSYSQRDRTYNEQFF
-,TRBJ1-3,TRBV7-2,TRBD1,TGTGCCAGCAGCTTAGGTCCAGGGGGTACTGGAAACACCATATATTTT,CASSLGPGGTGNTIYF
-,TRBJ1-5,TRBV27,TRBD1,TGTGCCAGCAGCCCAGGGGGCGCTTGGCCCCAGCATTTT,CASSPGGAWPQHF
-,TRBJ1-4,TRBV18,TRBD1,TGTGCCAGCTCACTACGGACCCAGGGGGTGGCTAATGAAAAACTGTTTTTT,CASSLRTQGVANEKLFF
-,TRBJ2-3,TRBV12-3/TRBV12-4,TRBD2,TGTGCCTCAAGCGGGGGTCAAACAGATACGCAGTATTTT,CASSGGQTDTQYF
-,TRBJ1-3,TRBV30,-,TGTGCCTGGAGTCTAGGTCTGAGCTCTGGAAACACCATATATTTT,CAWSLGLSSGNTIYF
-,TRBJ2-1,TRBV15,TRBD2,TGTGCCACCAGCAGAACTAGCGGGCACTCCTACAATGAGCAGTTCTTC,CATSRTSGHSYNEQFF
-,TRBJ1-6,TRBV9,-,TGTGCCAGCAGCACGGAGAATTCACCCCTCCACTTT,CASSTENSPLHF